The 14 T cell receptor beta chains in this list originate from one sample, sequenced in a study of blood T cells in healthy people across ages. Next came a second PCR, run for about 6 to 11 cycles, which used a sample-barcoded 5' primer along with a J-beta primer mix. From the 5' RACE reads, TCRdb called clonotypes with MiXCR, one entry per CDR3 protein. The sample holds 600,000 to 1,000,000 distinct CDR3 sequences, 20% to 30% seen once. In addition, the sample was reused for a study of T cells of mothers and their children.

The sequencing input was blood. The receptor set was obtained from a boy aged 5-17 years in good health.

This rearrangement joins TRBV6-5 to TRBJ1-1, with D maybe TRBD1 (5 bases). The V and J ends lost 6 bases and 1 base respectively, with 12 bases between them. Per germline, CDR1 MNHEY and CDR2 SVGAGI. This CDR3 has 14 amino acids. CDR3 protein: CASRSPGTNTEAFF. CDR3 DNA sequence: TGTGCCAGCAGGAGCCCAGGGACGAACACTGAAGCTTTCTTT.

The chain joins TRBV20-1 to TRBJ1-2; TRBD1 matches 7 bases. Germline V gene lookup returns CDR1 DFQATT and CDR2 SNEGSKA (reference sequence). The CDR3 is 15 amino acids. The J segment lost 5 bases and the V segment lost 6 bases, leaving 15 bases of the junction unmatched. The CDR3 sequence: CSAVGTDGGLYGYTF. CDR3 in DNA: TGCAGTGCCGTGGGGACAGACGGGGGCCTATATGGCTACACCTTC.

As DNA, the CDR3 is TGCAGTGCTCCTTCAGGGGCGAGATCCTACGAGCAGTACTTC. Amino acids: CSAPSGARSYEQYF. The V gene is TRBV20-1, the J gene TRBJ2-5; D perhaps matches TRBD1 (6 bases). The better agreement between TRBJ2-7 and the DNA end casts doubt on the J call. This CDR3 spans 14 amino acids. The germline V gene encodes CDR1 DFQATT and CDR2 SNEGSKA (reference sequence).

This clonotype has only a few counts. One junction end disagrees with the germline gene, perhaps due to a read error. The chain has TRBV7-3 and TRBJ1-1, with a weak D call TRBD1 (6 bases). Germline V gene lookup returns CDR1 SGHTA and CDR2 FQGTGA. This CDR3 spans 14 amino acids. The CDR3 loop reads CANSLGQGTTEAFF. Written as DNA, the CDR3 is TGTGCCAACAGCTTAGGGCAGGGGACAACTGAAGCTTTCTTT.

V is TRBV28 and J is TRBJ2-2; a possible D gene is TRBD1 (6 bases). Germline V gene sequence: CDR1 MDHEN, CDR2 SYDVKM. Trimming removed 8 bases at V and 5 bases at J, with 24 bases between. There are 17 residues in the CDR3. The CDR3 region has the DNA TGTGCCAGCGCCTTCACGGGACAAGAACTTAATACCGGGGAGCTGTTTTTT. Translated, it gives CASAFTGQELNTGELFF.

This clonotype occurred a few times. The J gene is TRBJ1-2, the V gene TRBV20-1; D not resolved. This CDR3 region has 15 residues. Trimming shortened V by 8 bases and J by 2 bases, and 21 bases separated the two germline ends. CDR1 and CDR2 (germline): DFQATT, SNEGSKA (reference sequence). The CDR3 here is CSTPWWAKINYGYTF. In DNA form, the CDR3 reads TGCAGTACGCCCTGGTGGGCCAAGATCAACTATGGCTACACCTTC.

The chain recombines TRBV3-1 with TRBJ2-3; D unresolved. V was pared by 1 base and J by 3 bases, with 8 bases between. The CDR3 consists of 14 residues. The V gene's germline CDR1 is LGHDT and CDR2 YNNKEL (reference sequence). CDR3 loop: CASSQVDGTDTQYF. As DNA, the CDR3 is TGTGCCAGCAGCCAAGTGGACGGGACAGATACGCAGTATTTT.

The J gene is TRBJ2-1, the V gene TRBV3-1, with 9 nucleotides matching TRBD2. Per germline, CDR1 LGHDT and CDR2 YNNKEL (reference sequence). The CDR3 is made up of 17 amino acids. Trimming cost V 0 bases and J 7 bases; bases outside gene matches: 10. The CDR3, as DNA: TGTGCCAGCAGCCAAGATTTCGTGATAGCGGGAGTAAATGAGCAGTTCTTC. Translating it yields CASSQDFVIAGVNEQFF.

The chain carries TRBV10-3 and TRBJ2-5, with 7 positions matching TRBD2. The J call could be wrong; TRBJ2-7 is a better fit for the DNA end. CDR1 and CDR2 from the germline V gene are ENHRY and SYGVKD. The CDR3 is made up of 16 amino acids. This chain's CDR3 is CAISDMGGKSSYEQYF. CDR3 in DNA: TGTGCCATCAGTGATATGGGGGGGAAAAGCTCCTACGAGCAGTACTTC.

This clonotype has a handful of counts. Here the CDR3 reads CSLAGDNEQFF. The CDR3 bases are TGCAGCCTCGCGGGGGACAATGAGCAGTTCTTC. V and J are TRBV29-1 and TRBJ2-1; TRBD2 matches at 7 bases. Per the germline V gene, CDR1 is SQVTM and CDR2 is ANQGSEA. Trimming cost V 8 bases and J 5 bases; bases outside gene matches: 3. The CDR3 is 11 residues long.

The CDR3 protein is CASSLTLAGDNEQFF. Written as DNA, the CDR3 is TGTGCCAGCAGCTTAACGCTAGCGGGGGACAATGAGCAGTTCTTC. The chain couples TRBV7-9 to TRBJ2-5; TRBD2 agrees at 10 bases. The closer fit of TRBJ2-1 to the DNA end suggests the J call may be wrong. The CDR3 is 15 amino acids. Germline CDR1 and CDR2: SEHNR and FQNEAQ (reference sequence).

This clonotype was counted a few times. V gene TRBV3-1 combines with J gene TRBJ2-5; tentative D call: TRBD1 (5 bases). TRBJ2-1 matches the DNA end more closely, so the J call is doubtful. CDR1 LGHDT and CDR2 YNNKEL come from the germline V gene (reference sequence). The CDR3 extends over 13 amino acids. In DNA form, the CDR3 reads TGTGCCAGCAGCCAATTAAATAGGGGTGAGCAGTTCTTC. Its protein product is CASSQLNRGEQFF.

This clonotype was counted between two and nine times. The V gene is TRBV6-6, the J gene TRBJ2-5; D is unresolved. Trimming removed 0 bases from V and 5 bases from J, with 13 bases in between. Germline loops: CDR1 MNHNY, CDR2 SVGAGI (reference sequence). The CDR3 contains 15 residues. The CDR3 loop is CASSYSVLRRETQYF. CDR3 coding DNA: TGTGCCAGCAGTTACTCCGTCCTCCGAAGGGAGACCCAGTACTTC.

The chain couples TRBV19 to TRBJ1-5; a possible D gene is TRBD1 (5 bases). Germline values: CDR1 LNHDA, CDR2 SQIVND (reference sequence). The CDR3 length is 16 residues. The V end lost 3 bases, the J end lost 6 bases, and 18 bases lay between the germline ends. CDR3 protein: CASSMSAPGPAQPQHF. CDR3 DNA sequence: TGTGCCAGTAGTATGTCTGCGCCGGGGCCGGCTCAGCCCCAGCATTTT.